The 21 T cell receptor beta chains presented below share a single source sample, sequenced in a study of regulatory T cells in long-lasting Graves disease. Time point: persistent/refractory GD, antithyroid drugs over 5 years with positive TRAb. PBMC-extracted RNA yielded the TCR library. The TCR beta library used iRepertoire HTBI primers with Arm-PCR amplification of CDR3. TCRdb re-derived calls from the multiplex PCR reads in MiXCR, one entry per CDR3 protein. Of approximately 470,000 distinct CDR3 sequences in the sample, about a fifth are singletons; the top ten hold over 7.5%. This sample comprised peripheral blood mononuclear cells (PBMCs), obtained when the disease was refractory, from a patient treated with antithyroid drugs. These receptors came from a female donor with Graves disease.

The chain recombines TRBV10-3 with TRBJ2-7; 7 bases fit TRBD1. Germline-derived CDR1 and CDR2 are ENHRY and SYGVKD. The CDR3 runs to 15 residues. V lost 5 bases to trimming and J lost 2 bases; unmatched junction nucleotides: 9. CDR3: CAISSTGDTAYEQYF. CDR3 DNA sequence: TGTGCCATCAGTTCAACAGGGGACACTGCCTACGAGCAGTACTTC.

The chain has TRBV7-3 and TRBJ1-4; D is unresolved. This CDR3 has 12 residues. The germline V gene has CDR1 SGHTA and CDR2 FQGTGA. V lost 5 bases, J lost 4 bases, and 5 bases lay in between. The CDR3 DNA reads TGTGCCAGCAGCGGGGATAATGAAAAACTGTTTTTT. Its translation: CASSGDNEKLFF.

A remark on this clonotype: Germline is not matched at one junction end, which may reflect a read error. This chain uses TRBV29-1 with TRBJ2-7, with 7 bases lining up with TRBD1. Germline CDR1 and CDR2: SQVTM and ANQGSEA. The CDR3 sequence is 12 residues long. In nucleotides, the CDR3 is TGCAGCGTCAACAGGGGAACCTACAAGCAGTACTTC. Translating it yields CSVNRGTYKQYF.

This clonotype was found a few times. The chain couples TRBV29-1 to TRBJ2-3; 10 nucleotides match TRBD2. This CDR3 has 15 amino acids. Germline trimming cut 2 bases from V and 4 bases from J; bases unmatched to any gene: 6. Germline-derived CDR1 and CDR2 are SQVTM and ANQGSEA. The CDR3 DNA is TGCAGCGTTGAATGGCTAGCGGGAGTATCAGATACGCAGTATTTT. This gives the protein CSVEWLAGVSDTQYF.

This clonotype was picked up many times. The rearrangement joins TRBV24-1 to TRBJ2-5, with TRBD2 matching over 9 bases. The CDR3 length is 14 residues. CDR1 and CDR2 from the germline V gene are KGHDR and SFDVKD. V was pared by 3 bases and J by 4 bases, with 2 bases of the junction left unmatched. CDR3: CATSDSGGRETQYF. In nucleotides, the CDR3 is TGTGCCACCAGTGATAGCGGGGGGCGAGAGACCCAGTACTTC.

The CDR3 here is CASSRAGAQGNQPQHF. DNA for the CDR3: TGTGCCAGCAGTCGGGCAGGGGCCCAAGGAAATCAGCCCCAGCATTTT. This chain uses TRBV28 with TRBJ1-5, with D perhaps matching TRBD1 (6 bases). This CDR3 spans 16 amino acids. Trimming stripped 5 bases from V and 4 bases from J, with 18 bases between. Looked up from germline, CDR1 is MDHEN and CDR2 is SYDVKM.

The chain has TRBV12-3 or TRBV12-4 and TRBJ2-2, with 10 bases lining up with TRBD2. This CDR3 is 15 amino acids long. Trimming removed 6 bases from V and 7 bases from J; junction bases left unmatched: 8. As DNA, the CDR3 is TGTGCCAGCAGATCTAGCGGGAGAGCCCGCGGGGAGCTGTTTTTT. Amino acid sequence: CASRSSGRARGELFF.

This clonotype was recorded many times. This rearrangement joins TRBV6-2 or TRBV6-3 to TRBJ2-4, with D hard to call. Trimming shortened V by 4 bases and J by 1 base, and 5 bases separated the two germline ends. The germline V gene encodes CDR1 MNHEY and CDR2 SVGEGT. This CDR3 spans 13 amino acids. The CDR3 nucleotides are TGTGCCAGCAGTTCCTCGGCCAAAAACATTCAGTACTTC. It encodes CASSSSAKNIQYF.

The V gene is TRBV19, the J gene TRBJ1-2; TRBD1 matches 8 bases. Trimming at V came to 9 bases and at J to 6 bases, leaving 12 bases not matched to a gene. Germline CDR1 LNHDA, CDR2 SQIVND (reference sequence). The CDR3 extends over 14 amino acids. This CDR3 is CARAGPTGVDGYTF. The CDR3 DNA sequence: TGTGCCAGAGCGGGACCGACAGGGGTTGATGGCTACACCTTC.

This clonotype has at least ten counts. The chain is built from TRBV6-1 and TRBJ2-7; possibly TRBD1 for D (7 bases). Germline assignment: CDR1 MNHNS and CDR2 SASEGT. The CDR3 runs 13 residues. The V end was cut by 8 bases, the J end by 6 bases, with 17 bases between. CDR3 region: CASGGTVPVEQYF. DNA for the CDR3: TGTGCCAGCGGAGGGACAGTACCCGTCGAGCAGTACTTC.

This clonotype was observed a few times. V is TRBV20-1 and J is TRBJ2-7; a weak D match, TRBD2 (7 bases). Trimming stripped 3 bases from V and 4 bases from J, with 13 bases between. CDR1 is DFQATT and CDR2 is SNEGSKA in the germline V gene (reference sequence). The CDR3 consists of 13 residues. CDR3 amino acids: CSASRGGNYEQYF. The CDR3 DNA reads TGCAGTGCTAGTAGGGGGGGAAATTACGAGCAGTACTTC.

With respect to this clonotype: This may arise from a read error, as a much more abundant clone is one base away. The rearrangement uses TRBV28 and TRBJ1-1; D not certain. CDR1 is MDHEN and CDR2 is SYDVKM in the germline V gene. V was cut by 6 bases and J by 1 base, with 12 bases left in between. The CDR3 is made up of 14 amino acids. For the CDR3, the DNA is TGTGCCAGCAGCAACACTTCTCCGAACACTGAAGCTTTCTTT. As protein: CASSNTSPNTEAFF.

This clonotype was picked up a small number of times. The J gene is TRBJ2-7, the V gene TRBV10-3; D may be TRBD1 (5 bases). The CDR3 is 15 residues long. V was trimmed by 3 bases and J by 2 bases, leaving 14 bases between them. The germline V gene encodes CDR1 ENHRY and CDR2 SYGVKD. DNA for the CDR3: TGTGCCATCAGTGACGGACATATTAGCACCTACGAGCAGTACTTC. Translation gives CAISDGHISTYEQYF.

Only a few counts were recorded for this clonotype. The V and J genes are TRBV7-6 and TRBJ2-2, with TRBD2 matching 13 bases. The ends lost 5 bases at V and 5 bases at J; junction bases unmatched: 5. The CDR3 has 16 residues. Per the germline V gene, CDR1 is SGHVS and CDR2 is FNYEAQ. CDR3 region: CASSPGTSGATGELFF. CDR3 DNA sequence: TGTGCCAGCAGCCCGGGGACTAGCGGGGCAACCGGGGAGCTGTTTTTT.

In regard to this clonotype: A much more abundant neighbour one base away suggests this may be a read error. The chain carries TRBV24-1 and TRBJ2-2; possible D gene TRBD2, 5 bases. Looked up from germline, CDR1 is KGHDR and CDR2 is SFDVKD. The CDR3 sequence is 16 residues long. The CDR3 bases are TGTGCCACCAGTGAACTAGGTGGTTCGAACACCGGGGAGCTGCTTTTT. Amino acid sequence: CATSELGGSNTGELLF.

The chain links TRBV20-1 to TRBJ1-2; D gene ambiguous. Trimming cost V 7 bases and J 8 bases, with 11 bases left between them. CDR1 DFQATT and CDR2 SNEGSKA come from the germline V gene (reference sequence). This CDR3 is built from 10 residues. CDR3 protein: CSGRGGGYTF. CDR3 DNA: TGCAGTGGGCGGGGAGGCGGCTACACCTTC.

In regard to this clonotype: Just one base apart from a much larger clone, this may be a read error. V is TRBV12-3 or TRBV12-4 and J is TRBJ1-2; tentatively, D is TRBD1 (6 bases). The CDR3 sequence is 14 residues long. Written as DNA, the CDR3 is TGTGCCAGCAGCCTCTCGGGGGGCTTCTATAGCTACACCTTC. It specifies CASSLSGGFYSYTF.

This clonotype was found a few times. The CDR3 DNA reads as TGTGCCAGCACTCTGGGAGGGGCGCAGTATTTT. This gives the protein CASTLGGAQYF. The V and J genes are TRBV28 and TRBJ2-3, with 7 bases fitting TRBD2. Per germline, CDR1 MDHEN and CDR2 SYDVKM. J gave up 10 bases and V 7 bases, and 5 bases lay outside the gene matches. The CDR3 sequence is 11 residues long. The complete variable domain, with remaining parts taken from reference TRBV28 and TRBJ2-3, reads DVKVTQSSRYLVKRTGEKVFLECVQDMDHENMFWYRQDPGLGLRLIYFSYDVKMKEKGDIPEGYSVSREKKERFSLILESASTNQTSMYLCASTLGGAQYFGPGTRLTVL.

This clonotype was counted only a few times. The CDR3 loop is CASSLAGQASGKGAYEQYF. Written as DNA, the CDR3 is TGTGCCAGCAGCTTAGCGGGACAGGCTAGCGGGAAAGGTGCCTACGAGCAGTACTTC. The chain uses TRBV13 and TRBJ2-7, with D maybe TRBD2 (9 bases). Per the germline V gene, CDR1 is PRHDT and CDR2 is FYEKMQ (reference sequence). The CDR3 extends over 19 amino acids. V was pared by 1 base and J by 2 bases, with 24 bases between.

The chain couples TRBV6-2 or TRBV6-3 to TRBJ2-6; D unresolved. Germline-derived CDR1 and CDR2 are MNHEY and SVGEGT. CDR3 size: 16 residues. Between the trimmed V and J ends, which lost 2 bases and 4 bases, there was a span of 12 bases. CDR3 nucleotides: TGTGCCAGCAGTTACACTCAACCTGCCGGGGCCAACGTCCTGACTTTC. Amino acid sequence: CASSYTQPAGANVLTF.

This clonotype was seen many times. V gene TRBV2 combines with J gene TRBJ1-5, with D perhaps matching TRBD1 (5 bases). V was shortened by 4 bases and J by 0 bases, with 7 bases between the two germline ends. This CDR3 has 14 amino acids. CDR1 SNHLY and CDR2 FYNNEI come from the germline V gene. CDR3 DNA sequence: TGTGCCAGCAGTGGACAGCTTAGCAATCAGCCCCAGCATTTT. It encodes CASSGQLSNQPQHF.